This entry features one T cell receptor beta chain sequence. What this receptor recognizes is not known. One junction end disagrees with the germline gene, perhaps due to a read error. This entry is derived from a study of cytomegalovirus exposure and HLA in healthy donors (dated by TCRdb to 2015 to 2018). Some background on the complete study: An earlier analysis of several hundred of the donors reported 276 Gb of sequence data and more than 90 million unique TCR beta sequences from about 179 million T cells. An early release that covered about 600 HLA-typed donors contained around 300 gigabases of sequencing data and some 87 million unique TCR sequences. Of the 398 genotyped donors, 65% to 90% fell in the genetic ancestry cluster associated with self-reported Caucasian donors. The study aimed to test whether signatures of past pathogen exposure could be identified by cataloging public T cell receptors. Using immunosequencing, the study profiled T cell repertoires from about 620 subjects and related those repertoires to cytomegalovirus serostatus. Along with the approximately 620-subject first cohort, a separate validation cohort of over a hundred different subjects was used. High-throughput TCR immunosequencing, statistical association of individual TCRs with disease status, and machine learning were combined to predict cytomegalovirus infection status. To study patterns of TCR occurrence, a later analysis re-analyzed previously published TCR beta repertoires from 600 to 750 donors and added high-resolution HLA genotyping. In the later analysis, no new phenotypic data were used to find candidate immune exposures; instead, reliance was placed on TCR beta sequences and their occurrence across donors. In an earlier analysis of 500 to 650 of the donors, high-throughput TCR beta sequencing was used to judge whether each TCR beta V gene segment behaved as functional or pseudogenic. Donor age, sex, ethnicity and CMV serostatus were compiled alongside the repertoire data. A later genetic analysis used genome-wide SNP genotypes for about three fifths of the 666 donors, treating that subset as a discovery cohort. Every repertoire in the discovery cohort had been generated on one and the same sequencing platform. Class I and class II HLA loci were covered by the typing at four-digit resolution. The number of donors typed differed by locus, with roughly 629-640 for A, B, C, DRB1 and DQB1, around 500 for DQA1, nearly 610 for DPA1, and 472 for DPB1. Roughly 5 DR-DQ haplotypes were handled as single units for association and clustering because linkage in the cohort was strong. Among 398 genotyped donors of the cohort, an average of 235,054 unique TCR beta nucleotide sequences were sequenced per donor, 15% to 20% of them non-productive.

The CDR3 has 17 amino acids, counting the end cysteine and phenylalanine. Only the CDR3 DNA is retained, 51 bases long and in frame from the first base. Based on the germline V gene, the CDR1 and CDR2 sequences are MNHNS and SASEGT. On the study overall, not on this receptor specifically: According to a later analysis, parvovirus B19, influenza, CMV and Epstein-Barr virus appeared linked to several top co-occurrence clusters. A later analysis associated 16,951 TCR beta sequences with specific HLA alleles at a false discovery rate of 0.05. Most TCR sequences were seen in very few donors, while some public TCRs were found in many individuals. Assigning TCR associations to individual alleles was difficult when HLA alleles, especially DR and DQ, strongly co-occurred. Most CMV-associated TCR beta chains appeared to be HLA-restricted in a later analysis, and the HLA associations seemed to be driven largely by CMV exposure. CMV serostatus was the only immune exposure information available for the cohort. It was suggested by the authors that the approach could potentially be generalized to other disease states and immunological phenotypes. Because the 87-base-pair reads could not distinguish some IMGT-functional V segments, including TRBV6-2 and TRBV6-3, those segments were excluded. Over 15 rarely observed V segments, including chromosome 9 orphons, were excluded from the earlier analysis of some 590 of the donors because counts were too low. The classifier was reported to diagnose cytomegalovirus status with high specificity and sensitivity in both the original and validation cohorts. A cluster of highly shared sequence variants was judged likely to be a technical artifact of the sequencing pipeline. According to a later genetic analysis, donors in an Asian-associated ancestry cluster had fewer N-insertions in productive TCRs than the roughly 700-donor mean. Because some donors lacked HLA typing at each locus, the association tests relied only on the typed subset. According to a later analysis, TCR association rates differed among HLA loci, with DRB1 alleles showing the most associated TCRs and HLA-C alleles showing the fewest. A further reported finding was that TCR beta sequences accurately predicted the HLA-A and HLA-B alleles for most subjects in the first cohort. A total of some 180 TCR beta chains were listed by the study as associated with cytomegalovirus. An association between a missense DCLRE1C variant and V-gene and J-gene trimming of TCR beta chains was found in a later genetic analysis and replicated in an independent cohort. The presence/absence analyses assumed that sequencing depth was roughly uniform across donors, and that assumption may not be true. In a later analysis, HLA-associated TCR beta chains showed more clonal expansion and lower generation probabilities than non-associated chains that were equally common. Linkage disequilibrium might explain the correlated functional status among segregating V segments, but an unknown experimental factor could not be excluded. An earlier analysis of 587 of the donors showed that most TCR beta V segments appeared in productive rearrangements either about 87% or about 30% of the time, which broadly matched IMGT annotations. Only TCR beta chains were sequenced in this cohort, and the absence of alpha or paired-chain data limited detectable features. In vitro tests confirmed that a few of the cytomegalovirus-associated TCR beta chains recognize cytomegalovirus antigens.

The protocol used for the library was the immunoSEQ multiplex PCR assay. For the multiplex PCR, a mixture combining 60 forward primers for TCR Vbeta segments and 13 reverse primers for TCR Jbeta segments was used. The CDR3 region of rearranged TCR beta genes was amplified from genomic DNA with a multiplex PCR assay. The Illumina HiSeq System was used to sequence the amplified TCR beta libraries as 87-base-pair reads. Regarding the original processing steps: In a later analysis, tens of millions of unique TCR beta chains were counted across the roughly 670 repertoires, and around 10 million of these chains were shared by at least two donors. Raw reads were error-corrected and collapsed into unique sequences by a nearest-neighbor algorithm in which closely related sequences were merged to remove PCR and sequencing errors. Alignment of CDR3 sequences to IMGT reference sequences was used to assign V, D and J gene segments. Each retained sequence needed at least a six-nucleotide match to both a V gene segment and a J gene segment. Rearrangements were classified as productive when the CDR3 lacked stop codons and remained in frame with V and J, and all other rearrangements were classified as non-productive. CDR3 was defined by IMGT convention, running from the second conserved V-encoded cysteine to the conserved J-encoded phenylalanine. The earlier analysis of approximately 590 of the donors excluded any sequence lacking an unambiguous match to a single V gene segment. An earlier analysis of just under 600 of the donors called V segments functional above 56.7% productive rearrangements and segregating when the between-donor standard deviation exceeded 5%. A statistical classification framework was built to diagnose cytomegalovirus status from the catalog of TCR beta chain sequences. In a later analysis, TCR nucleotide sequences were compared against IMGT/GENE-DB human TR gene sequences so that V and J genes could be assigned. A later analysis assigned CDR3 sequences and most-parsimonious VDJ recombination scenarios with the TCRdist pipeline. In a later analysis, each TCR beta chain was defined by its CDR3 amino acid sequence together with its V-gene family, and reads lacking a unique V-gene family were excluded. As a way to deal with suspected cross-contamination and a sequencing artifact, a later analysis dropped 450 to 600 nucleotide sequences that were highly shared and had low generation probability. For each public chain, a later analysis derived a clonal expansion index from normalized ranks of inferred template counts within each repertoire. A later analysis computed generation probabilities with a VDJ recombination model fitted to out-of-frame rearrangements, and checked the results against IGoR. A later analysis scored TCR-TCR, TCR-HLA and TCR-CMV co-occurrence with hypergeometric tests, applying a repertoire-size bias correction to TCR pairs. In a later analysis, false discovery rates were estimated by permuting HLA or CMV assignments 20 times. In a later analysis, co-occurring TCRs were grouped with DBSCAN, and TCRdist sequence similarity was added when clustering was performed within HLA-allele-positive subsets. Repertoires with fewer than 30,000 or more than 120,000 public chains, plus five repertoires with anomalous nucleotide sharing, were excluded from co-occurrence clustering. TCRdb took this table from immuneACCESS and kept in-frame rearrangements with V and J called. Such tables lack part of the clones; where checked against another copy, unresolved V genes explain under half of the gap, and the rest is unexplained. V and J calls and clone size come straight from that table; D and trimming were deduced from the DNA. The sample profile shows over 200,000 clones; about 77% of them were found once. Clones ranked in the top ten supply 1.5% to 2% of the sample.

The cohort was made up of about 610 healthy bone marrow donors. At the time of sampling, all cohort members were nominally healthy, though unrecorded immune exposures were likely present. The donor tested CMV seronegative, placing the donor among the 350 or so seronegative members of the cohort. Each donor provided a peripheral blood sample, and peripheral blood mononuclear cells were used for TCR beta sequencing. Genomic DNA extraction from the blood cell samples was performed with the Qiagen DNeasy Blood Extraction Kit. The rearrangement joined TRBV6-1 to TRBJ1-2; 10 of the junction bases match TRBD1. The specimen was PBMCs. The clonotype originates from a woman aged 30 to 39 in good health and CMV-seronegative. The sequenced DNA: TGTACCAGCAGTGATTTAGGGGGGACAGGGGTGTATTATGGCTACACCTTC. Translated, this is CTSSDLGGTGVYYGYTF.